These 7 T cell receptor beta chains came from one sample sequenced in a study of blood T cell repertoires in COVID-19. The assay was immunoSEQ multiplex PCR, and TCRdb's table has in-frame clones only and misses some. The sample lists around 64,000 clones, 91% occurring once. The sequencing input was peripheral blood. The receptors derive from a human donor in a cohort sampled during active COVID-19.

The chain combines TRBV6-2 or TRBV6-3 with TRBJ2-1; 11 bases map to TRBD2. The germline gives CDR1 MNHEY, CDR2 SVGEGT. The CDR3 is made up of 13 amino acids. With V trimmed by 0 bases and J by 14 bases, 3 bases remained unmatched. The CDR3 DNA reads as TGTGCCAGCAGTTACTCTCTACTAGCGGGAGAGTTCTTC. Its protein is CASSYSLLAGEFF.

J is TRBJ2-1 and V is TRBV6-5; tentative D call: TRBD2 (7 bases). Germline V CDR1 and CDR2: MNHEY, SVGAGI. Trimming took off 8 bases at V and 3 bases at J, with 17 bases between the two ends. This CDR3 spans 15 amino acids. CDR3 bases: TGTGCCAGCGGGGCGGGGGCCCCTTTCTACAATGAGCAGTTCTTC. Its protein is CASGAGAPFYNEQFF.

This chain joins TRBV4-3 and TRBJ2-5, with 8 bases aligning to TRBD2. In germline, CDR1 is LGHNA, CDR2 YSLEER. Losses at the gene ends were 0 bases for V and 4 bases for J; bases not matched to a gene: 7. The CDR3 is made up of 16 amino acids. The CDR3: CASSQDVAGYLETQYF. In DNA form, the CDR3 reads TGCGCCAGCAGCCAAGATGTAGCGGGATATCTAGAGACCCAGTACTTC.

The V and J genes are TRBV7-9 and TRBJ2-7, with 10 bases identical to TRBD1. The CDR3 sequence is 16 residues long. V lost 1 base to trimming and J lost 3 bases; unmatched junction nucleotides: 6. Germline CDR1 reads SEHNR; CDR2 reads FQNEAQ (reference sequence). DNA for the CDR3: TGTGCCAGCAGCTTAGTAGGGGGACAGGGGCACTACGAGCAGTACTTC. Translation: CASSLVGGQGHYEQYF. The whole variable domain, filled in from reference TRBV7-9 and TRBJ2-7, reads DTGVSQNPRHKITKRGQNVTFRCDPISEHNRLYWYRQTLGQGPEFLTYFQNEAQLEKSRLLSDRFSAERPKGSFSTLEIQRTEQGDSAMYLCASSLVGGQGHYEQYFGPGTRLTVT.

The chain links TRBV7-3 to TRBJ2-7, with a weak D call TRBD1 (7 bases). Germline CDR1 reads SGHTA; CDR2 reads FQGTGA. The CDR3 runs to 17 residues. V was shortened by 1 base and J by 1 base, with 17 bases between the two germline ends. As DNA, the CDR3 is TGTGCCAGCAGCTTAAAGGGAGGCAGGGGGGCATCCTACGAGCAGTACTTC. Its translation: CASSLKGGRGASYEQYF.

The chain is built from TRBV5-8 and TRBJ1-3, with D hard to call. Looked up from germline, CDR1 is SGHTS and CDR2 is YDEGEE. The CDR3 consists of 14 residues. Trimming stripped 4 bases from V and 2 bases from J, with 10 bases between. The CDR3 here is CASSPTGTGNTIYF. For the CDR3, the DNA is TGTGCCAGCAGCCCGACGGGGACTGGAAACACCATATATTTT.

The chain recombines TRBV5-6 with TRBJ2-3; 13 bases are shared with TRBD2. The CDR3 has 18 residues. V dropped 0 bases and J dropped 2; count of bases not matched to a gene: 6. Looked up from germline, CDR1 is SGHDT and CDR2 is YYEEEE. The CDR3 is CASSLVGTSGDFTDTQYF. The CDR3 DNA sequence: TGTGCCAGCAGCTTGGTTGGGACTAGCGGGGATTTCACAGATACGCAGTATTTT.